At least ten counts were recorded for the clone carrying this T cell receptor beta chain. Its antigen is undetermined. This sample is part of a study of spatial heterogeneity in lung cancer. Study-wide context: For the average unique TCR and UMI combination, more than nine occurrences appeared in raw reads.

General observations from the study: Blood carried ubiquitous expanded tumor TCRs more at resection than follow-up.

The V gene's germline CDR1 is SGHRS and CDR2 YFSETQ. The CDR3 is 14 residues long. The V gene end was trimmed by 2 bases and the J gene end by 5 bases; junction bases not matched to a gene: 6. Each molecule of TCR cDNA was tagged with one unique molecular identifier. From the 5' RACE reads, TCRdb called clonotypes with MiXCR, one entry per CDR3 protein. The repertoire holds over 25,000 distinct CDR3 sequences, with 7.5% to 10% as singletons. The time point is: sample taken at primary tumor resection. Whole RNA obtained from tumor, nontumor lung or frozen PBMC underwent sequencing without sorting. The chain employs TRBV5-1 and TRBJ2-5, with TRBD2 matching 7 bases. Sequenced material: PBMCs, taken at surgery. The source of this sequence is a female donor with early-stage non-small cell lung cancer. The CDR3 sequence: CASSFAAGLETQYF. CDR3 in DNA: TGCGCCAGCAGCTTTGCAGCGGGACTGGAGACCCAGTACTTC.